The 10 T cell receptor beta chains below come from one sample, sequenced in a study of blood T cells in healthy people across ages. Combining a sample-barcoded 5' primer with a J-beta primer mix, a second PCR ran for 7 to 11 cycles. TCRdb fed the 5' RACE reads into MiXCR, producing one record per CDR3 protein. Counted here are 1.5 million or so distinct CDR3 sequences, 35% to 45% occurring once; the ten biggest clones make up 4%. Sequencing input: blood. The receptors come from a woman between 18 and 30 years old in good health.

The V call is TRBV7-8, the J call TRBJ2-7, with 12 bases aligning to TRBD1. Germline assignment: CDR1 SGHVS and CDR2 FQNEAQ. CDR3 size: 16 residues. Trimming took 4 bases from V and 1 from J; bases not matched to a gene: 5. The CDR3 sequence is CASSYGTGGGSYEQYF. The CDR3 DNA reads as TGTGCCAGCAGCTACGGGACAGGGGGCGGGTCCTACGAGCAGTACTTC.

This clonotype has more than one count but fewer than ten. The chain recombines TRBV20-1 with TRBJ2-7, with no clear D. CDR3 size: 12 residues. In germline, CDR1 is DFQATT, CDR2 SNEGSKA (reference sequence). The V gene lost 4 bases and the J gene lost 0 bases, with 7 bases spanning the gap. CDR3 protein: CSAITSSYEQYF. CDR3 bases: TGCAGTGCTATCACGAGCTCCTACGAGCAGTACTTC.

The chain carries TRBV20-1 and TRBJ1-1, with 7 bases matching TRBD1. CDR1 and CDR2 (germline): DFQATT, SNEGSKA (reference sequence). Trimming at V came to 0 bases and at J to 10 bases, leaving 20 bases not matched to a gene. The CDR3 covers 17 residues. In DNA form, the CDR3 reads TGCAGTGCTAGAGATAGCCACAGGGGTCTATTCGATCACGGAGCTTTCTTT. It yields the protein CSARDSHRGLFDHGAFF.

V gene TRBV2 combines with J gene TRBJ2-1; the D gene could be TRBD1 or TRBD2 (5 bases each). The CDR3 runs 15 residues. Trimming removed 9 bases from V and 0 bases from J, with 15 bases in between. Looked up from germline, CDR1 is SNHLY and CDR2 is FYNNEI. The CDR3 sequence is CARPKRDGSYNEQFF. CDR3 nucleotides: TGTGCCAGGCCAAAGAGGGACGGCTCCTACAATGAGCAGTTCTTC.

The CDR3 sequence is CASSSYRGGNEQFF. In DNA form, the CDR3 reads TGTGCCAGCAGTAGTTACAGGGGGGGCAATGAGCAGTTCTTC. This chain connects TRBV28 to TRBJ2-1; tentatively, D is TRBD1 (8 bases). CDR1 and CDR2 (germline): MDHEN, SYDVKM. The V end was cut by 5 bases, the J end by 6 bases, with 14 bases between. CDR3 size: 14 residues.

V usage is TRBV29-1 and J usage is TRBJ1-2, with a tentative D call TRBD1 (6 bases). The CDR3 totals 12 residues. Deletions cut 7 bases from V and 4 bases from J, with 13 bases between. In germline, CDR1 is SQVTM, CDR2 ANQGSEA. In DNA, the CDR3 is TGCAGCGCCGGTACAGGGATCTATGGCTACACCTTC. Translating gives CSAGTGIYGYTF.

DNA of the CDR3: TGTGCCTGGAGTACGGGACTAGTTTGGTACGAGCAGTACTTC. Translated, it gives CAWSTGLVWYEQYF. The chain has TRBV30 and TRBJ2-7, with 8 positions matching TRBD2. The trim removed 2 bases at V and 4 bases at J, leaving 7 bases unmatched. This CDR3 contains 14 residues. Germline-derived CDR1 and CDR2 are GTSNPN and SVGIG (reference sequence).

The gene calls are TRBV20-1 and TRBJ2-1, with 11 bases matching TRBD2. The J call may be faulty, since TRBJ2-7 better matches the DNA end. Germline lookup yields CDR1 DFQATT and CDR2 SNEGSKA (reference sequence). The CDR3 has 17 amino acids. For the CDR3, the DNA is TGCAGTGCACCCGGGACTAGCGGTATGCACTCCTACAATGAGCAGTACTTC. Amino acids: CSAPGTSGMHSYNEQYF.

The DNA for the CDR3 is TGTGCCTGGAGTCCTTTCGACTATGGCTACACCTTC. Translated: CAWSPFDYGYTF. This chain connects TRBV30 to TRBJ1-2; no clear D. CDR1 is GTSNPN, CDR2 SVGIG, per germline (reference sequence). Deletions cut 2 bases from V and 3 bases from J, with 7 bases between. The CDR3 extends over 12 amino acids.

For the CDR3, the DNA is TGTGCCAGCAGACGACAGGGCGAGAATAATTCACCCCTCCACTTT. Residues: CASRRQGENNSPLHF. The chain is built from TRBV6-5 and TRBJ1-6, with TRBD1 matching over 7 bases. The J segment lost 5 bases and the V segment lost 6 bases, leaving 7 bases of the junction unmatched. The CDR3 loop spans 15 amino acids. Germline loops: CDR1 MNHEY, CDR2 SVGAGI.